This T cell receptor beta chain originates from a study of blood T cell repertoires in COVID-19. About the research overall: COVID-19 samples from acute and convalescent phases originated in the United States, Italy and Spain. In each case, the material was cDNA or gDNA derived from T cells, B-cell-depleted T cells, or PBMCs.

The study assigned cohorts using participant-reported clinical history. This table comes from immunoSEQ multiplex PCR, and its TCRdb copy is limited to in-frame clones, with some not included. Of 180,000 or so clones listed, around 83% are singletons. In germline, CDR1 is MNHEY, CDR2 SVGAGI. Trimming removed 6 bases from V and 8 bases from J; junction bases left unmatched: 12. The CDR3 has 15 amino acids. J is TRBJ1-1 and V is TRBV6-5, with 10 bases lining up with TRBD1. The TCR comes from a man aged 45 to 65 who had recovered from COVID-19. The sample was PBMCs or T cells enriched from blood (not recorded which). As DNA, the CDR3 is TGTGCCAGCAGGGATCGACAGGGGGCGCTTTCGGAAGCTTTCTTT. Translated: CASRDRQGALSEAFF.